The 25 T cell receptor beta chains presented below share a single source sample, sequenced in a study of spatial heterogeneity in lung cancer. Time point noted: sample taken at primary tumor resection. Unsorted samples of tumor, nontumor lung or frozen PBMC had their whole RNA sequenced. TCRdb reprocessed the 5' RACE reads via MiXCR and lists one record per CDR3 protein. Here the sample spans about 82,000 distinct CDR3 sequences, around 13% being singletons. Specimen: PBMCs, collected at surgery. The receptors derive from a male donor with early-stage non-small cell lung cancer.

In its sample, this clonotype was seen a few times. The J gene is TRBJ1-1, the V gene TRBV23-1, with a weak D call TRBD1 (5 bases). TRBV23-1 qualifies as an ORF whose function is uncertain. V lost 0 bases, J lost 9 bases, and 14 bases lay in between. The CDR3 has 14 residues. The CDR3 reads CASSQSRTPAKAFF. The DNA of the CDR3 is TGCGCCAGCAGTCAATCACGGACACCAGCTAAAGCTTTCTTT.

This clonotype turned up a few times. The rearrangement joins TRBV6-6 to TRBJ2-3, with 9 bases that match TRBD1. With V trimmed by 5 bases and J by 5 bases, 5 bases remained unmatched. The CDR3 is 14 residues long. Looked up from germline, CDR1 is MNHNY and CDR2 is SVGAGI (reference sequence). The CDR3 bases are TGTGCCAGCAGTGGGGGACAGGGCAAAGATACGCAGTATTTT. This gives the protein CASSGGQGKDTQYF.

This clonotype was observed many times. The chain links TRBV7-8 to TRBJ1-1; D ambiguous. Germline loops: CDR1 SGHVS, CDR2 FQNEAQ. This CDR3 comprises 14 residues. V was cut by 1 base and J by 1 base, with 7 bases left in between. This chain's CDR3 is CASSLEGSNTEAFF. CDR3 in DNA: TGTGCCAGCAGCTTAGAGGGCTCGAACACTGAAGCTTTCTTT.

The CDR3 DNA reads TGCGCCAGCAGCTTGCGGGTGGGAGACCCCCTCCGGGAGCAGTACTTC. It encodes CASSLRVGDPLREQYF. V is TRBV5-1 and J is TRBJ2-7; TRBD2 might be the D (5 bases). This CDR3 is built from 16 residues. CDR1 and CDR2 from the germline V gene are SGHRS and YFSETQ. V was pared by 1 base and J by 7 bases, with 21 bases between.

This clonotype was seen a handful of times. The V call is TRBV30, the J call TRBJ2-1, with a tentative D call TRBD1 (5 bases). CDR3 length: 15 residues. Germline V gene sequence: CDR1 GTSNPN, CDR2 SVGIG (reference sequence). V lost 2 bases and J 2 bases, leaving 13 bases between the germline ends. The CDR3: CAWSRDSSPYNEQFF. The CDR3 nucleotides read TGTGCCTGGAGTCGCGACAGCAGCCCCTACAATGAGCAGTTCTTC.

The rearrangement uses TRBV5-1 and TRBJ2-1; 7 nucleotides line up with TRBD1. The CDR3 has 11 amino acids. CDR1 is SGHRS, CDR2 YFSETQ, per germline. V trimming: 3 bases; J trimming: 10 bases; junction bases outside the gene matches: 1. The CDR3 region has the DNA TGCGCCAGCAGCTCGGGACAGGAGCAGTTCTTC. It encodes CASSSGQEQFF.

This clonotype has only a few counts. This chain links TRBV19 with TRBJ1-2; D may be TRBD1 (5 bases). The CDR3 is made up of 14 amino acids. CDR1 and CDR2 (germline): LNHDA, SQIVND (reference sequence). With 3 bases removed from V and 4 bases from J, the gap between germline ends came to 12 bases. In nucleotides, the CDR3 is TGTGCCAGTAGTATGACCGACAGAGGCTATGGCTACACCTTC. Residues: CASSMTDRGYGYTF.

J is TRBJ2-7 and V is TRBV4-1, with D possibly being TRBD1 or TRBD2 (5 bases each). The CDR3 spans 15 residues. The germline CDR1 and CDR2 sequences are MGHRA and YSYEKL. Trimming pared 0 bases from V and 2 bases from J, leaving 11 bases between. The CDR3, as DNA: TGCGCCAGCAGCCAAGAGGGGACGATTCCCTACGAGCAGTACTTC. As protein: CASSQEGTIPYEQYF.

The CDR3 here is CASSLGRSNQPQHF. In DNA form, the CDR3 reads TGTGCCAGCAGTTTAGGCAGAAGTAATCAGCCCCAGCATTTT. V gene TRBV27 combines with J gene TRBJ1-5; D not certain. This CDR3 has 14 residues. The germline V and J ends were trimmed by 2 bases and 4 bases, with 9 bases remaining between them. Per germline, CDR1 MNHEY and CDR2 SMNVEV (reference sequence).

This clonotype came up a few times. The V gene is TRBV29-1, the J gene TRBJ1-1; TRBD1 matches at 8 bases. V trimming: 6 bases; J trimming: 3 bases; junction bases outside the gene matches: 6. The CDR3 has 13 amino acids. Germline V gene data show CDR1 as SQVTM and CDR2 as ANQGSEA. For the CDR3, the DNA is TGCAGCGTACGACAGGGGTGGGACACTGAAGCTTTCTTT. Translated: CSVRQGWDTEAFF.

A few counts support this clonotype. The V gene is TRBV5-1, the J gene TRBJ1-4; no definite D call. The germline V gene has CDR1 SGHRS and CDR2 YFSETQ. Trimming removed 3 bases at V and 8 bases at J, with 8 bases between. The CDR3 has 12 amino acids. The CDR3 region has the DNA TGCGCCAGCAGCTCCTCTCGCGAAAAACTGTTTTTT. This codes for CASSSSREKLFF.

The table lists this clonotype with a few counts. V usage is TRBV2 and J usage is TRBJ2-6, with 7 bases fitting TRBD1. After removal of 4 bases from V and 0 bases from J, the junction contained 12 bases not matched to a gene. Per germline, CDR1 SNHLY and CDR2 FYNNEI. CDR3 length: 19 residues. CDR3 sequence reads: CASSVNRGKILSGANVLTF. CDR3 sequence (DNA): TGTGCCAGCAGTGTTAACAGGGGAAAGATTCTCTCTGGGGCCAACGTCCTGACTTTC. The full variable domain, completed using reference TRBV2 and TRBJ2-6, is EPEVTQTPSHQVTQMGQEVILRCVPISNHLYFYWYRQILGQKVEFLVSFYNNEISEKSEIFDDQFSVERPDGSNFTLKIRSTKLEDSAMYFCASSVNRGKILSGANVLTFGAGSRLTVL.

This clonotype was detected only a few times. As DNA, the CDR3 is TGTGCCAGCAGCTTGGCGGCCCTTGGAAACACCATATATTTT. It translates to CASSLAALGNTIYF. The chain uses TRBV5-5 and TRBJ1-3; D is ambiguous. V lost 0 bases to trimming and J lost 3 bases, with 7 bases between them. The CDR3 runs to 14 residues. Germline V lookup: CDR1 SGHKS, CDR2 YYEKEE (reference sequence).

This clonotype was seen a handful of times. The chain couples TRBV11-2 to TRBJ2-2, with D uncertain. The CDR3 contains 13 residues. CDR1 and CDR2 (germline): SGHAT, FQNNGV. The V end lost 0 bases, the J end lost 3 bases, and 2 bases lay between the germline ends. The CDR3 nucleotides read TGTGCCAGCAGCTTAGATGACACCGGGGAGCTGTTTTTT. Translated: CASSLDDTGELFF.

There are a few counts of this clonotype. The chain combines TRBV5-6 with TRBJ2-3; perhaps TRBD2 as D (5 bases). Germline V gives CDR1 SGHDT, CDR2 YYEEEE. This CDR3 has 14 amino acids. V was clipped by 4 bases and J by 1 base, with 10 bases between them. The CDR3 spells CASSLPAGTDTQYF. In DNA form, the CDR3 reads TGTGCCAGCAGCCTTCCAGCGGGCACAGATACGCAGTATTTT.

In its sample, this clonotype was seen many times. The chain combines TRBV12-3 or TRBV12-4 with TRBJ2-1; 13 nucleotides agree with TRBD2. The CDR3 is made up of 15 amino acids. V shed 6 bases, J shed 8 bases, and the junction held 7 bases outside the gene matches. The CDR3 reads CASSGTSGGAYEQFF. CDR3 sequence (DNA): TGTGCCAGCAGCGGTACTAGCGGGGGGGCATATGAGCAGTTCTTC.

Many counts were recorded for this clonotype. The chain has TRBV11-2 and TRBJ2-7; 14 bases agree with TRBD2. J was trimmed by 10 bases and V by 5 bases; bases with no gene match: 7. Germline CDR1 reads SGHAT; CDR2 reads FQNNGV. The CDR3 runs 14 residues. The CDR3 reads CASSQGLAGAGQYF. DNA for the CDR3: TGTGCCAGCAGCCAGGGACTAGCGGGAGCTGGCCAGTACTTC.

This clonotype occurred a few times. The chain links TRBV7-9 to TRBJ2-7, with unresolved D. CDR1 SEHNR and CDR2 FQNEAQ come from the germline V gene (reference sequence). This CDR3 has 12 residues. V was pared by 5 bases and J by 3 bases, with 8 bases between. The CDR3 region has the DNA TGTGCCAGCAGCCCACATGGCTACGAGCAGTACTTC. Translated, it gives CASSPHGYEQYF.

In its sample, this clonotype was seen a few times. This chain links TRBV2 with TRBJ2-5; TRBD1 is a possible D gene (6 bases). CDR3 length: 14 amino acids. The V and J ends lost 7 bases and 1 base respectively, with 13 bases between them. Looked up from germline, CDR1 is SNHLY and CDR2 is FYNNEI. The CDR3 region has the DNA TGTGCCAGCACTTTACAGGGACCCCAAGAGACCCAGTACTTC. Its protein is CASTLQGPQETQYF.

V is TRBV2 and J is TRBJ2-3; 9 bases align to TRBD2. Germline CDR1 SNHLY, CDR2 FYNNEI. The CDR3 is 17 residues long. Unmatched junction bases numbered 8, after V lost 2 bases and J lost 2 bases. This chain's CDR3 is CASSETAGGRITDTQYF. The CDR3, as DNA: TGTGCCAGCAGTGAAACGGCGGGGGGGCGAATCACAGATACGCAGTATTTT.

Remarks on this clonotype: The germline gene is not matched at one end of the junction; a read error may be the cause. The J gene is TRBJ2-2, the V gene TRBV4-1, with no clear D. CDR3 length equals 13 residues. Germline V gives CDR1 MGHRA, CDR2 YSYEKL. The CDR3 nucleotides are TGCGCCAGCAGACAAGAGGTGACCGGGGAGCTGTTTTTT. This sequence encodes CASRQEVTGELFF.

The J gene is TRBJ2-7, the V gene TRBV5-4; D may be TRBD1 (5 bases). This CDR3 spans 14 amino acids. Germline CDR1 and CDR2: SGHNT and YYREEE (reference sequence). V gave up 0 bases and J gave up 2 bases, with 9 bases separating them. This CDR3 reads CASSLGTHTYEQYF. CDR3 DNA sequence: TGTGCCAGCAGCTTGGGGACACATACCTACGAGCAGTACTTC.

CDR3 loop: CSVDPGGGYGYTF. Written as DNA, the CDR3 is TGCAGCGTTGACCCGGGCGGCGGCTATGGCTACACCTTC. The chain uses TRBV29-1 and TRBJ1-2; no reliable D call. CDR3 length equals 13 residues. Germline V gene sequence: CDR1 SQVTM, CDR2 ANQGSEA. Trimming shortened V by 3 bases and J by 4 bases, and 12 bases separated the two germline ends.

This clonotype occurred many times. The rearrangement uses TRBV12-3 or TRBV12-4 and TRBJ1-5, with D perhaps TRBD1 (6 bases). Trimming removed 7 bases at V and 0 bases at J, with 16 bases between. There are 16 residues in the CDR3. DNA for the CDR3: TGTGCCAGCACCAGCAACGGACAGTATAGCAATCAGCCCCAGCATTTT. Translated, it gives CASTSNGQYSNQPQHF.

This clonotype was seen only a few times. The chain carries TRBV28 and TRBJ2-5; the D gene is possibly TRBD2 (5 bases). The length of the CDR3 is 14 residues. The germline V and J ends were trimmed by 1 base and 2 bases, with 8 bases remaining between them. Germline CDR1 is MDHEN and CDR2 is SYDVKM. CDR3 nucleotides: TGTGCCAGCAGTTTATTGACGGGGCAAGAGACCCAGTACTTC. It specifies CASSLLTGQETQYF.